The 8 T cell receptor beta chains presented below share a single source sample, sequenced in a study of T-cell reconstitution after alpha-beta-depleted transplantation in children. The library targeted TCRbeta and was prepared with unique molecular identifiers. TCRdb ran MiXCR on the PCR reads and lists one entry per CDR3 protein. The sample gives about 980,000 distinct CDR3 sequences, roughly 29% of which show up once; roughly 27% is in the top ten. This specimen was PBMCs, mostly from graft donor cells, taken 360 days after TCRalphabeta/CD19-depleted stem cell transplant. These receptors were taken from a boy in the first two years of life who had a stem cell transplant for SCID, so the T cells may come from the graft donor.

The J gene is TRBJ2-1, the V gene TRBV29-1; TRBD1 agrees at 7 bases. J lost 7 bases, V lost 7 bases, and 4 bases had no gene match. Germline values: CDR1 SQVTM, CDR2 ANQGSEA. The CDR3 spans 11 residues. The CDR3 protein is CSAPGQNEQFF. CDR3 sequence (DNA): TGCAGCGCCCCGGGACAGAATGAGCAGTTCTTC.

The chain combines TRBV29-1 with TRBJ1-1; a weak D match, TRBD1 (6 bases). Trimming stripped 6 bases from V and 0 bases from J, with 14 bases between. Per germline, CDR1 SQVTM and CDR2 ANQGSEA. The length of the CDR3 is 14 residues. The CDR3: CSVPGGGLNTEAFF. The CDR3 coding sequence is TGCAGCGTCCCGGGGGGCGGACTGAACACTGAAGCTTTCTTT.

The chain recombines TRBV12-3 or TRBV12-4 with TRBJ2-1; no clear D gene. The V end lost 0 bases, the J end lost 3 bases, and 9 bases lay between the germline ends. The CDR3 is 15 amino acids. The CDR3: CASSLASPLYNEQFF. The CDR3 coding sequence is TGTGCCAGCAGTTTAGCTAGCCCTCTCTACAATGAGCAGTTCTTC.

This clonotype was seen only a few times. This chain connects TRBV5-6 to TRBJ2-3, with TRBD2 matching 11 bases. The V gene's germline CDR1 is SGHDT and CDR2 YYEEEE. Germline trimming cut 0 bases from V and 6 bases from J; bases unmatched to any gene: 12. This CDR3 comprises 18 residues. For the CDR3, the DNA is TGTGCCAGCAGCTTGGTCCTAGCGGGAGGACCGGGGGGCGATACGCAGTATTTT. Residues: CASSLVLAGGPGGDTQYF.

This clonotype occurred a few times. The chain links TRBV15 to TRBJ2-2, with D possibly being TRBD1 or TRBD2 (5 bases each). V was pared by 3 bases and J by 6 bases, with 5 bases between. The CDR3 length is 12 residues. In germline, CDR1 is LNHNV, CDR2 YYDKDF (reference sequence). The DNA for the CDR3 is TGTGCCACCAGCAGGGGGGCCGGGGAGCTGTTTTTT. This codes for CATSRGAGELFF.

The CDR3 coding sequence is TGTGCCAGCAGCTTGAGGACGGTGGGGAACACTGAAGCTTTCTTT. Translation: CASSLRTVGNTEAFF. This chain connects TRBV11-2 to TRBJ1-1; D not resolved. Deletions cut 3 bases from V and 1 base from J, with 12 bases between. The germline CDR1 and CDR2 sequences are SGHAT and FQNNGV. The CDR3 consists of 15 residues.

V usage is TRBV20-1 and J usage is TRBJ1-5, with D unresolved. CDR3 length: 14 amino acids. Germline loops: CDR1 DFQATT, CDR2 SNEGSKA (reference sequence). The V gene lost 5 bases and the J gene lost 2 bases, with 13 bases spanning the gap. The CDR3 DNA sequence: TGCAGTGCTTGGACTGCTGCTGGCAATCAGCCCCAGCATTTT. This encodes CSAWTAAGNQPQHF.

Here the CDR3 reads CASSQDTGRVETQYF. As DNA, the CDR3 is TGCGCCAGCAGCCAAGATACAGGGAGAGTGGAGACCCAGTACTTC. The V gene is TRBV4-3, the J gene TRBJ2-5, with D perhaps TRBD1 (6 bases). Trimming removed 0 bases at V and 5 bases at J, with 13 bases between. The V gene's germline CDR1 is LGHNA and CDR2 YSLEER. The CDR3 sequence is 15 residues long.